This T cell receptor (beta chain) was identified during a study of cytomegalovirus exposure and HLA in healthy donors. J gave up 3 bases and V 0 bases, and 7 bases lay outside the gene matches. CDR1 is SGHRS, CDR2 YFSETQ, per germline. The CDR3 runs to 16 residues. Regarding this clone: Its antigen is as yet unknown.

Vbeta (60) and Jbeta (13) primers were used in the PCR. Clones were sequenced by immunoSEQ multiplex PCR, and TCRdb holds only the in-frame ones, with some missing. Seen here are roughly 80,000 clones, under 70% observed once, and the top ten hold 5.5% to 8%. Study-level findings and limits: TCR beta chain V- and J-gene trimming was linked, in a later analysis, to a missense variant in DCLRE1C.

This chain links TRBV5-1 with TRBJ2-3; TRBD2 matches 7 bases. The sample comprised PBMCs. The origin of this receptor is a woman aged 45-65 years in good health and CMV-seropositive. The CDR3 nucleotides are TGCGCCAGCAGCTTGGCAGCGGGGATCAGTACAGATACGCAGTATTTT. This gives the protein CASSLAAGISTDTQYF.